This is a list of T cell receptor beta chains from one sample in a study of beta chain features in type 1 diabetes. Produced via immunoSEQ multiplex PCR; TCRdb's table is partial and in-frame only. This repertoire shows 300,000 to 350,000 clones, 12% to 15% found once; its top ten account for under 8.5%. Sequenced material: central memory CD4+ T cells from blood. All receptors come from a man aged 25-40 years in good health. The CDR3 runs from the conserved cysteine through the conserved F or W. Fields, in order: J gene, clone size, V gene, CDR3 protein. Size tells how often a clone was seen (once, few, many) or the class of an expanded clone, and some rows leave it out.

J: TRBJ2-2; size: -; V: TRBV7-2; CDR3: CASSSLQRSGTGELFF
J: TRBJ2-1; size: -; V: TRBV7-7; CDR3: CASSLNGGTGYNEQFF
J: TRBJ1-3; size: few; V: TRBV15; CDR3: CATSRGDEITGNTIYF
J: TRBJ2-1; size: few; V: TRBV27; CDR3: CASSLRGGDEQFF
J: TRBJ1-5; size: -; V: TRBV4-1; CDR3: CASSSQGQNQPQHF
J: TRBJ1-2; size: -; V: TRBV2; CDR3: CASSALGQGEGNYGYTF
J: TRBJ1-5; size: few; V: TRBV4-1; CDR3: CASSQEGTVGQPQHF
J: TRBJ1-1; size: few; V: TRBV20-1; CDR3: CSASKDREAFF
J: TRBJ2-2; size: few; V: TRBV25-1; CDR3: CASRGLAGYTGELFF
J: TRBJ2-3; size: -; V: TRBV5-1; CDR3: CASSGRDTYTDTQYF
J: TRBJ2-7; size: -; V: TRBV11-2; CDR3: CASSIFDRGSYEQYF
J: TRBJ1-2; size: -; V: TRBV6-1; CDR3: CASSEETGGFYGYTF
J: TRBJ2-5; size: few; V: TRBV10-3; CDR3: CAIGQGKETQYF
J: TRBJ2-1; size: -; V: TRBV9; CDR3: CASSSRYRDYNEQFF
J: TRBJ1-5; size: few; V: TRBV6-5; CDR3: CAMGYENQPQHF
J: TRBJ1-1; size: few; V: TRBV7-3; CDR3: CASSSQKNTEAFF
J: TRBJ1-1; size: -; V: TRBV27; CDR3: CASSSNTGVTEAFF
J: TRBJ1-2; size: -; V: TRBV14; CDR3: CASSQDFIGYTF